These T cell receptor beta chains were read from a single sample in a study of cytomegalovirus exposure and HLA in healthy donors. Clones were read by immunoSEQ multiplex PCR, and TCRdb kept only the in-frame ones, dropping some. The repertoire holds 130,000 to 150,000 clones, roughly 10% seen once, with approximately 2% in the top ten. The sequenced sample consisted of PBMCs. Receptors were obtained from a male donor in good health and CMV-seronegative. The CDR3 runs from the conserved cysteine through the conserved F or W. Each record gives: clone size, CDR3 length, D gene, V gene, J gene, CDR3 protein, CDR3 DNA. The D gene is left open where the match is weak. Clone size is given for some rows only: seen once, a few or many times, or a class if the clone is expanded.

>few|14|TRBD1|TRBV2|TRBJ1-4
CASSDVTGVEKLFF
TGTGCCAGCAGTGACGTGACAGGGGTTGAAAAACTGTTTTTT
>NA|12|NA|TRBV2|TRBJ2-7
CASSPPPYEQYF
TGTGCCAGCAGTCCTCCCCCCTACGAGCAGTACTTC
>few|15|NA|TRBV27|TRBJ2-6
CASLGLSSGANVLTF
TGTGCCAGCCTGGGACTCAGCTCTGGGGCCAACGTCCTGACTTTC
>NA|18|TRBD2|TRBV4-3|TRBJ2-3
CASSRVGLTSGYTDTQYF
TGCGCCAGCAGCCGAGTGGGGCTGACTAGCGGTTACACAGATACGCAGTATTTT
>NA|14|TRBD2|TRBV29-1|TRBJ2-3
CSVEGGRGADTQYF
TGCAGCGTTGAAGGCGGGAGAGGAGCAGATACGCAGTATTTT
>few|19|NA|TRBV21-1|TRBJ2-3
CASSKTPPDRGLWTDTQYF
TGTGCCAGCAGCAAGACCCCCCCGGACAGGGGGCTCTGGACAGATACGCAGTATTTT
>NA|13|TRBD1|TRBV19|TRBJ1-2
CASSIRDRDGYTF
TGTGCCAGTAGTATTAGGGACAGAGACGGCTACACCTTC
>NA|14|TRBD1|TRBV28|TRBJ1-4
CASSSTGRDEKLFF
TGTGCCAGCAGTTCGACAGGGCGCGATGAAAAACTGTTTTTT
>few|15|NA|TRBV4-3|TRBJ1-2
CASSPDPLAGYGYTF
TGCGCCAGCAGCCCAGACCCCCTGGCGGGCTATGGCTACACCTTC
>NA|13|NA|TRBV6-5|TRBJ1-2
CASSYSFSYGYTF
TGTGCCAGCAGTTACTCGTTCAGCTATGGCTACACCTTC
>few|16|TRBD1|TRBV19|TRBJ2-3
CASSLGTGAIFDTQYF
TGTGCCAGTAGTCTCGGGACAGGGGCCATTTTCGATACGCAGTATTTT
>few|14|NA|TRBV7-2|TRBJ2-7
CASSLAGSSYEQYF
TGTGCCAGCAGCTTAGCAGGGAGCTCCTACGAGCAGTACTTC
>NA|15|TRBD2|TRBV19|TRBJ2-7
CASSIPGTSMYEQYF
TGTGCCAGTAGTATCCCCGGGACTAGCATGTACGAGCAGTACTTC
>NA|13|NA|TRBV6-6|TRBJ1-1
CASSKQGYTEAFF
TGTGCCAGCAGTAAACAGGGATACACTGAAGCTTTCTTT
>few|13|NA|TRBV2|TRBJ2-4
CASSEGRQGIQYF
TGTGCCAGCAGTGAAGGGCGGCAGGGCATTCAGTACTTC
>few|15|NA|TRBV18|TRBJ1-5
CASSGGQIGNQPQHF
TGTGCCAGCTCAGGAGGACAGATCGGCAATCAGCCCCAGCATTTT
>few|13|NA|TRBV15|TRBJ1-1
CATSRQADTEAFF
TGTGCCACCAGCAGACAAGCGGACACTGAAGCTTTCTTT
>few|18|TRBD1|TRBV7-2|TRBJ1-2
CASSLMVGQGLPGYGYTF
TGTGCCAGCAGCTTAATGGTGGGACAGGGACTCCCAGGCTATGGCTACACCTTC
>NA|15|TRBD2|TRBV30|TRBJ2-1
CAWSSGGGVGNEQFF
TGTGCCTGGAGTTCAGGCGGGGGGGTGGGGAATGAGCAGTTCTTC
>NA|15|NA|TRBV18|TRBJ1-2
CASSTSGGEGYGYTF
TGTGCCAGCTCTACCAGCGGGGGGGAAGGATATGGCTACACCTTC
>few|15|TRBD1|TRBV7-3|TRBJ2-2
CASSPQDRPTGELFF
TGTGCCAGCAGCCCTCAGGACAGGCCCACCGGGGAGCTGTTTTTT
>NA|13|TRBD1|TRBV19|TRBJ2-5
CASSPTTGGGQYF
TGTGCCAGTAGTCCTACGACAGGGGGGGGCCAGTACTTC
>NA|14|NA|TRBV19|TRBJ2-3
CAVRTGMKSDTQYF
TGTGCCGTGAGGACTGGCATGAAGTCAGATACGCAGTATTTT
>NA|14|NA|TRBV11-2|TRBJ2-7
CASTPMSGLGEQYF
TGTGCCAGCACCCCAATGTCAGGGCTGGGCGAGCAGTACTTC
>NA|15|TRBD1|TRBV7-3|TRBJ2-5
CASSWTGGAGETQYF
TGTGCCAGCAGCTGGACAGGGGGCGCAGGAGAGACCCAGTACTTC
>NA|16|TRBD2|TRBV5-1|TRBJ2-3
CASSLGSGGSTDTQYF
TGCGCCAGCAGCTTGGGGAGCGGGGGGTCAACAGATACGCAGTATTTT
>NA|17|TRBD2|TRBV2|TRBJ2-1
CASSPYRTSGVYNEQFF
TGTGCCAGCAGTCCATATAGGACTAGCGGGGTATACAATGAGCAGTTCTTC
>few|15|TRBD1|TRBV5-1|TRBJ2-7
CASSSSQGIFYEQYF
TGCGCCAGCAGCTCGTCACAGGGGATCTTCTACGAGCAGTACTTC
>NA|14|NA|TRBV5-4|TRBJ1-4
CASSLHATNEKLFF
TGTGCCAGCAGCTTACATGCAACTAATGAAAAACTGTTTTTT
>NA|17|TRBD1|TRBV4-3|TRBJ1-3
CASSQETGTYSGNTIYF
TGCGCCAGCAGCCAAGAGACAGGGACCTACTCTGGAAACACCATATATTTT
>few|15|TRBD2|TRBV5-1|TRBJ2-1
CASSAGTSGFNEQFF
TGCGCCAGCAGCGCAGGGACTAGCGGATTCAATGAGCAGTTCTTC
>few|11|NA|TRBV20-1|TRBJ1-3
CSVEDGNTIYF
TGCAGTGTAGAAGATGGAAACACCATATATTTT
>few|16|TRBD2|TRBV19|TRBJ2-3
CASSITGTSGTDTQYF
TGTGCCAGTAGTATAACCGGGACTAGCGGCACAGATACGCAGTATTTT
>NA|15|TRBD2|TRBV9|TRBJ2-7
CASSVGGGRANEQYF
TGTGCCAGCAGCGTAGGGGGCGGGAGGGCAAACGAGCAGTACTTC
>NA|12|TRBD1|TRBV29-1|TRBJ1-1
CSVGQGNTEAFF
TGCAGCGTTGGACAGGGGAACACTGAAGCTTTCTTT
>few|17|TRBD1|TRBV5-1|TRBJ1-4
CASSWAGQGATNEKLFF
TGCGCCAGCAGCTGGGCGGGACAGGGTGCAACTAATGAAAAACTGTTTTTT
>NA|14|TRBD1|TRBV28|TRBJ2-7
CASSSRDRVGEQYF
TGTGCCAGCAGCAGCCGGGACAGGGTCGGCGAGCAGTACTTC
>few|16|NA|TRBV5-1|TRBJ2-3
CASSLGADRTTDTQYF
TGCGCCAGCAGCTTGGGAGCCGACAGAACCACAGATACGCAGTATTTT
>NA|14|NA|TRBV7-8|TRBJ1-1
CASSSGQQNTEAFF
TGTGCCAGCAGCTCCGGACAGCAAAACACTGAAGCTTTCTTT
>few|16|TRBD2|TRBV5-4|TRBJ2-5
CASSLDGTSGAETQYF
TGTGCCAGCAGCTTGGACGGGACTAGCGGGGCAGAGACCCAGTACTTC
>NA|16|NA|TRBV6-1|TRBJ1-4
CASSDPVSGGREKLFF
TGTGCCAGCAGTGATCCGGTTTCGGGGGGGAGGGAAAAACTGTTTTTT